A selection of T cell receptor beta chains follows, all from one sample in a study of blood T cells in healthy people across ages. TCRdb ran MiXCR on the 5' RACE reads and lists one entry per CDR3 protein. Among 1.4 million to 1.5 million distinct CDR3 sequences, approximately 42% were seen once, and the ten largest hold 7% to 9.5%. Source material: blood. All receptors derive from a woman between 18 and 30 years old in good health. Each CDR3 is given with its conserved first and last residue. The D gene is left open where the match is weak. Clone size appears in some rows only: once, few, many, or a class for an expanded clone.

j_gene	v_gene	abundance	d_gene	CDR3aa	CDR3nt
TRBJ2-7	TRBV18	.	TRBD2	CASSPREVRSYEQYF	TGTGCCAGCTCACCGCGGGAGGTCCGCTCCTACGAGCAGTACTTC
TRBJ1-2	TRBV11-2	few	TRBD1	CASSPFPAGGAIYGYTF	TGTGCCAGCAGCCCCTTCCCCGCAGGGGGCGCGATCTATGGCTACACCTTC
TRBJ2-3	TRBV10-3	few	TRBD2	CAIRGLAGEETDTQYF	TGTGCCATCAGAGGACTAGCGGGAGAGGAAACAGATACGCAGTATTTT
TRBJ2-1	TRBV18	.	.	CASSPPSVGEQFF	TGTGCCAGCTCACCACCTTCGGTTGGTGAGCAGTTCTTC
TRBJ2-6	TRBV4-1	.	TRBD1	CASSPTGDSGANVLTF	TGCGCCAGCAGCCCGACAGGGGACTCTGGGGCCAACGTCCTGACTTTC
TRBJ2-1	TRBV12-5	.	TRBD2	CASAGWTSGSGGSYNEQFF	TGTGCTAGTGCCGGCTGGACTAGCGGGAGTGGGGGCTCCTACAATGAGCAGTTCTTC
TRBJ2-7	TRBV7-3	.	TRBD1	CASSLDGTDRYEQYF	TGTGCCAGCAGCTTAGATGGGACAGACAGATACGAGCAGTACTTC
TRBJ2-7	TRBV2	few	TRBD2	CASRGLAGGLPYEQYF	TGTGCCAGCAGGGGACTAGCGGGAGGACTCCCCTACGAGCAGTACTTC
TRBJ1-5	TRBV25-1	.	.	CASSEGGRDQPQHF	TGTGCCAGCAGTGAGGGAGGGCGGGATCAGCCCCAGCATTTT
TRBJ2-7	TRBV2	few	.	CASSEATGGISSYEQYF	TGTGCCAGCAGTGAAGCCACGGGGGGCATATCCTCCTACGAGCAGTACTTC